A selection of T cell receptor beta chains follows, all from one sample in a study of Tregs in tolerant kidney transplant recipients. Sequenced by immunoSEQ multiplex PCR; TCRdb stores in-frame clones only, minus some. The sample carries 80,000 or so clones, roughly 91% recorded once. Sequences were derived from CD4+ T cells from blood (PBMCs), sampled 24 months after the transplant. Receptors were obtained from a human patient who received a combined kidney and bone marrow transplant. Part of the T cells may come from the graft donor. Each CDR3 is given with its conserved first and last residue.

J gene: TRBJ2-1
CDR3 length: 13
V gene: TRBV7-3
CDR3 protein: CASSLRGSTEQFF

J gene: TRBJ2-4
CDR3 length: 17
V gene: TRBV5-4
CDR3 protein: CASSLAGGRLAKNIQYF

J gene: TRBJ1-6
CDR3 length: 15
V gene: TRBV6-6
CDR3 protein: CASSSEYRSASPLHF

J gene: TRBJ1-5
CDR3 length: 13
V gene: TRBV27
CDR3 protein: CASARRGDQPQHF

J gene: NA
CDR3 length: 16
V gene: TRBV28
CDR3 protein: CASSWGGGGTRGEQYF

J gene: TRBJ1-1
CDR3 length: 13
V gene: TRBV5-5
CDR3 protein: CASSLGWGLEAFF

J gene: TRBJ1-2
CDR3 length: 13
V gene: TRBV7-3
CDR3 protein: CASSVDRENGYTF

J gene: TRBJ2-2
CDR3 length: 14
V gene: TRBV27
CDR3 protein: CASKLAGVGGELFF

J gene: TRBJ1-1
CDR3 length: 12
V gene: TRBV18
CDR3 protein: CASSPEGPGAFF

J gene: TRBJ2-3
CDR3 length: 16
V gene: TRBV7-9
CDR3 protein: CASSFSLAGGTDTQYF

J gene: TRBJ1-1
CDR3 length: 17
V gene: TRBV27
CDR3 protein: CASSLPGTGATDTEAFF

J gene: TRBJ1-5
CDR3 length: 16
V gene: TRBV6-7
CDR3 protein: CGGSSPGGYSNQPQHF

J gene: TRBJ1-5
CDR3 length: 15
V gene: TRBV19
CDR3 protein: CASSSAQVFNQPQHF

J gene: TRBJ2-7
CDR3 length: 14
V gene: TRBV15
CDR3 protein: CATSRDRSVGLPYF

J gene: TRBJ2-4
CDR3 length: 14
V gene: TRBV6-6
CDR3 protein: CASRKTGVENIQYF

J gene: TRBJ2-3
CDR3 length: 16
V gene: TRBV18
CDR3 protein: CASSLSGGLSTDTQYF

J gene: TRBJ2-3
CDR3 length: 15
V gene: TRBV6-5
CDR3 protein: CASSPSGGRADTQYF

J gene: TRBJ1-2
CDR3 length: 15
V gene: TRBV25-1
CDR3 protein: CAGSGGPLGGNGYTF

J gene: TRBJ1-5
CDR3 length: 16
V gene: TRBV5-1
CDR3 protein: CASGLQGRGGNQPQHF

J gene: TRBJ2-1
CDR3 length: 13
V gene: TRBV6-5
CDR3 protein: CASTRGLDGEQFF

J gene: TRBJ1-2
CDR3 length: 11
V gene: TRBV29-1
CDR3 protein: CSVEEGEGYTF

J gene: TRBJ2-3
CDR3 length: 14
V gene: TRBV13
CDR3 protein: CASSASGSQYTQYF

J gene: TRBJ2-2
CDR3 length: 17
V gene: TRBV4-2
CDR3 protein: CASSQAASGGYTGELFF

J gene: TRBJ2-2
CDR3 length: 15
V gene: TRBV6-4
CDR3 protein: CASSPGDYDTGELFF

J gene: TRBJ2-3
CDR3 length: 14
V gene: TRBV4-3
CDR3 protein: CASSQGINQRTQYF

J gene: TRBJ2-1
CDR3 length: 17
V gene: TRBV7-3
CDR3 protein: CASSIPRGTIGTGEQFF

J gene: TRBJ1-2
CDR3 length: 13
V gene: TRBV6-5
CDR3 protein: CASSPTPNYGYTF

J gene: TRBJ2-3
CDR3 length: 15
V gene: TRBV7-9
CDR3 protein: CASSFTSGNTDTQYF

J gene: TRBJ2-4
CDR3 length: 17
V gene: TRBV7-2
CDR3 protein: CASSLAIAGVAKNIQYF

J gene: TRBJ1-6
CDR3 length: 13
V gene: TRBV30
CDR3 protein: CAWSPPGNSPLHF

J gene: TRBJ2-3
CDR3 length: 15
V gene: TRBV28
CDR3 protein: CATLPSSGPRDTQYF

J gene: TRBJ2-3
CDR3 length: 17
V gene: TRBV4-3
CDR3 protein: CASSPGFRGGRTDTQYF

J gene: TRBJ2-3
CDR3 length: 15
V gene: TRBV19
CDR3 protein: CASSPSPGSTDTQYF

J gene: TRBJ2-5
CDR3 length: 15
V gene: TRBV9
CDR3 protein: CASSVSRGRSQTQYF

J gene: TRBJ1-3
CDR3 length: 15
V gene: TRBV6-1
CDR3 protein: CASSRQGNSGNTIYF

J gene: TRBJ2-1
CDR3 length: 15
V gene: TRBV27
CDR3 protein: CASSKGRVRRHEQFF

J gene: TRBJ2-7
CDR3 length: 14
V gene: TRBV5-4
CDR3 protein: CASSLTGTLYEQYF

J gene: TRBJ2-1
CDR3 length: 13
V gene: TRBV7-2
CDR3 protein: CASSLATSVEQFF

J gene: TRBJ1-5
CDR3 length: 17
V gene: TRBV2
CDR3 protein: CASSNPRDRGPNQPQHF

J gene: TRBJ2-1
CDR3 length: 14
V gene: TRBV9
CDR3 protein: CASSVSVESDEQFF

J gene: TRBJ2-7
CDR3 length: 15
V gene: TRBV18
CDR3 protein: CASSPDRAGEYEQYF

J gene: TRBJ2-7
CDR3 length: 15
V gene: TRBV19
CDR3 protein: CASSMDSPSSYEQYF

J gene: TRBJ2-3
CDR3 length: 16
V gene: TRBV9
CDR3 protein: CASSFRLAGGGDTQYF

J gene: TRBJ2-1
CDR3 length: 14
V gene: TRBV29-1
CDR3 protein: CSVGDSGRFNEQFF

J gene: TRBJ1-5
CDR3 length: 14
V gene: TRBV25-1
CDR3 protein: CASSSLEGNQPQHF

J gene: TRBJ2-4
CDR3 length: 13
V gene: TRBV7-9
CDR3 protein: CASSLGTLNIQYF

J gene: TRBJ2-1
CDR3 length: 16
V gene: TRBV7-9
CDR3 protein: CASSLTSGGALNEQFF

J gene: TRBJ1-4
CDR3 length: 14
V gene: TRBV27
CDR3 protein: CASYVERRREKLFF

J gene: TRBJ2-1
CDR3 length: 15
V gene: TRBV5-1
CDR3 protein: CASSLGAGGYNEQFF

J gene: TRBJ2-1
CDR3 length: 13
V gene: TRBV11-3
CDR3 protein: CASSFASGDEQFF

J gene: TRBJ1-5
CDR3 length: 14
V gene: TRBV28
CDR3 protein: CASSIQGGNQPQHF

J gene: TRBJ1-2
CDR3 length: 13
V gene: TRBV2
CDR3 protein: CASAVRDSYGYTF